A selection of T cell receptor beta chains follows, all from one sample in a study of CD8+ T cells in alopecia areata. TCRdb's table, derived via immunoSEQ multiplex PCR, lists solely in-frame clones and lacks some. The table includes 120,000 to 150,000 clones, roughly 60% detected once. The sequenced material came from CD8+ T cells sorted from blood. All receptors derive from a human donor in good health. Both conserved end residues are part of each CDR3. Fields, in order: clone size, D gene, J gene, V gene, CDR3 protein, CDR3 DNA. The D gene is left open where the match is weak. Size tells how often a clone was seen (once, few, many) or the class of an expanded clone, and some rows leave it out.

clone size: NA; D gene: NA; J gene: TRBJ1-4; V gene: TRBV4-1; CDR3 protein: CASSPSDPGRREKLFF; CDR3 DNA: TGCGCCAGCAGCCCAAGTGATCCAGGGCGGAGGGAAAAACTGTTTTTT
clone size: once; D gene: TRBD1; J gene: TRBJ2-7; V gene: TRBV6-1; CDR3 protein: CASILGQITTYEQYF; CDR3 DNA: TGTGCCAGCATCTTGGGACAGATTACTACCTACGAGCAGTACTTC
clone size: NA; D gene: NA; J gene: TRBJ2-1; V gene: TRBV9; CDR3 protein: CASSLDSYNEQFF; CDR3 DNA: TGTGCCAGCAGCCTGGACTCCTACAATGAGCAGTTCTTC
clone size: NA; D gene: NA; J gene: TRBJ2-7; V gene: TRBV27; CDR3 protein: CASSPGGWGSYEQYF; CDR3 DNA: TGTGCCAGCAGTCCTGGGGGGTGGGGATCCTACGAGCAGTACTTC
clone size: NA; D gene: NA; J gene: TRBJ2-1; V gene: TRBV10-2; CDR3 protein: CASSGRGAHEQFF; CDR3 DNA: TGCGCCAGCAGCGGTAGGGGGGCCCATGAGCAGTTCTTC
clone size: few; D gene: NA; J gene: TRBJ1-5; V gene: TRBV5-6; CDR3 protein: CASSQGGSNQPQHF; CDR3 DNA: TGTGCCAGCAGCCAAGGGGGAAGTAATCAGCCCCAGCATTTT
clone size: few; D gene: NA; J gene: TRBJ2-1; V gene: TRBV29-1; CDR3 protein: CSAGGATYNEQFF; CDR3 DNA: TGCAGTGCCGGAGGGGCCACATACAATGAGCAGTTCTTC
clone size: NA; D gene: TRBD1; J gene: TRBJ2-3; V gene: TRBV6-4; CDR3 protein: CASSPGQGATDTQYF; CDR3 DNA: TGTGCCAGCAGCCCCGGGCAGGGGGCTACAGATACGCAGTATTTT
clone size: NA; D gene: NA; J gene: TRBJ1-1; V gene: TRBV4-1; CDR3 protein: CASSQGLDTEAFF; CDR3 DNA: TGCGCCAGCAGCCAGGGGCTAGACACTGAAGCTTTCTTT
clone size: NA; D gene: NA; J gene: TRBJ2-6; V gene: TRBV15; CDR3 protein: CATSRAGVGTAGANVLTF; CDR3 DNA: TGTGCCACCAGCAGAGCGGGGGTGGGGACAGCTGGGGCCAACGTCCTGACTTTC
clone size: once; D gene: NA; J gene: TRBJ2-1; V gene: TRBV7-8; CDR3 protein: CATRARAKNEQFF; CDR3 DNA: TGTGCCACCAGGGCACGAGCCAAGAATGAGCAGTTCTTC
clone size: NA; D gene: NA; J gene: TRBJ2-7; V gene: TRBV25-1; CDR3 protein: CASRSDGGYEQYF; CDR3 DNA: TGTGCCAGCAGAAGCGACGGAGGTTACGAGCAGTACTTC
clone size: NA; D gene: TRBD1; J gene: TRBJ1-2; V gene: TRBV4-1; CDR3 protein: CASSQGQVLYGYTF; CDR3 DNA: TGCGCCAGCAGCCAGGGACAGGTTCTTTATGGCTACACCTTC
clone size: few; D gene: NA; J gene: TRBJ2-3; V gene: TRBV7-6; CDR3 protein: CASSLGEGAIYTQYF; CDR3 DNA: TGTGCCAGCAGCTTGGGGGAGGGGGCGATTTATACGCAGTATTTT
clone size: NA; D gene: TRBD2; J gene: TRBJ2-7; V gene: TRBV9; CDR3 protein: CASSAGGGWGTYEQYF; CDR3 DNA: TGTGCCAGCAGCGCCGGCGGGGGTTGGGGGACCTACGAGCAGTACTTC
clone size: NA; D gene: NA; J gene: TRBJ1-5; V gene: TRBV27; CDR3 protein: CASSFAPNGNQPQHF; CDR3 DNA: TGTGCCAGCAGTTTTGCTCCGAATGGCAATCAGCCCCAGCATTTT
clone size: NA; D gene: NA; J gene: TRBJ2-7; V gene: TRBV5-1; CDR3 protein: CASTFDDSPNEQYF; CDR3 DNA: TGCGCCAGCACCTTCGACGACAGTCCTAACGAGCAGTACTTC
clone size: NA; D gene: NA; J gene: TRBJ2-7; V gene: TRBV7-9; CDR3 protein: CASSLRTGDEEQYF; CDR3 DNA: TGTGCCAGCAGCTTAAGGACCGGGGATGAAGAGCAGTACTTC
clone size: NA; D gene: NA; J gene: TRBJ1-2; V gene: TRBV7-9; CDR3 protein: CASSLEVLRSGYTF; CDR3 DNA: TGTGCCAGCAGCTTAGAGGTCTTGCGCTCTGGCTACACCTTC
clone size: NA; D gene: TRBD1; J gene: TRBJ1-2; V gene: TRBV27; CDR3 protein: CASKMVPGQDGYTF; CDR3 DNA: TGTGCCAGCAAAATGGTTCCAGGACAGGATGGCTACACCTTC